This T cell receptor (beta chain) is drawn from a study of T cell responses to AZD1222 COVID-19 vaccine. As for the study in general: Pooling of second doses given at about 4 or about 12 weeks was done.

Study-wide results and caveats: Researchers report vaccine-associated CD4 TCRs spanning spike, with dominance at 160-218 and 743-854. Reports say nearly half of spike-specific TCRs go after unmutated variant regions.

Germline CDR1 and CDR2: SGHTA and FQGNSA. The ends were cut back, 5 bases at V and 1 base at J, with 12 bases in the middle. CDR3 length equals 15 residues. Measured with immunoSEQ multiplex PCR; TCRdb has only the in-frame clones, and not every one. The sample shows around 170,000 clones, about nine tenths of them seen only once. This clone was seen only a few times. Its antigen is currently unknown. The receptor was isolated from an adult in good health. Material: peripheral blood, obtained on day 0 of AZD1222 vaccination. The chain combines TRBV7-2 with TRBJ1-5, with D uncertain. This chain's CDR3 is CASSLTGVSNQPQHF. CDR3 DNA sequence: TGTGCCAGCAGCCTTACCGGGGTAAGCAATCAGCCCCAGCATTTT.